This T cell receptor beta chain originates from a study of Ad26.COV2.S vaccination and SARS-CoV-2 variants. Study-level findings and limits: Possible underestimation of total T cell responses by the TCR breadth and depth analyses was noted.

The germline V gene encodes CDR1 SGHTS and CDR2 YDEGEE. This CDR3 contains 12 residues. Trimming took off 4 bases at V and 7 bases at J, with 11 bases between the two ends. Treatment: 15 to 20 received Ad26.COV2.S at low or high dose, single or two shots; a few received placebo; per-sample allocation not given. It was on day 63 after the first vaccine or placebo injection that samples were taken. Expressing Wuhan-strain SARS-CoV-2 spike, an Ad26 vector served as the vaccine. A few counts support this clone. Its antigen is currently unknown. Produced via immunoSEQ multiplex PCR; TCRdb's table is partial and in-frame only. The data show some 320,000 clones, around 81% seen once.

Sequencing used peripheral blood, obtained in a trial of Ad26.COV2.S vaccine versus placebo. The source of this sequence is a person between 18 and 60 years old who received the Ad26.COV2.S COVID-19 vaccine or a placebo. J is TRBJ2-5 and V is TRBV5-8; the D gene is possibly TRBD2 (6 bases). The CDR3 reads CASSLRGGTQYF. The CDR3 coding sequence is TGTGCCAGCAGCCTGAGGGGAGGGACCCAGTACTTC.